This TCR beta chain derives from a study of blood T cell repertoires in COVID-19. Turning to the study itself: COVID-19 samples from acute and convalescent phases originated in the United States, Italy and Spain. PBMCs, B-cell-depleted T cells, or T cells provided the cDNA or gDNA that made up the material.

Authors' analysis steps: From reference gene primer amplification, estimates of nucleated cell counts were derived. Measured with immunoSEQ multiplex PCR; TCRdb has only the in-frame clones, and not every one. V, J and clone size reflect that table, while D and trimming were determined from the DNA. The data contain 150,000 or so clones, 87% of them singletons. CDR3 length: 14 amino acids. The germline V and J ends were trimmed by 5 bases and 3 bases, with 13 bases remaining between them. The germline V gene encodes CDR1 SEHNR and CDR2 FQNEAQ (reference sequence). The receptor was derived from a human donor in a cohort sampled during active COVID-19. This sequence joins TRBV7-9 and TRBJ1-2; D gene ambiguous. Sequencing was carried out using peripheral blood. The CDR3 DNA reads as TGTGCCAGCAGCACTGGAGGTGGAGACTATGGCTACACCTTC. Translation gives CASSTGGGDYGYTF.